This entry features one T cell receptor (beta chain) sequence. Its antigen is currently unknown. Study conclusions and caveats: Tumor Tregs overlapped most with tumor, then blood, naive CD4+ cells. Whole repertoires were not studied in the larger cohort, only one V-J beta rearrangement.

Tregs were sorted as CD4+CD25+CD127-/low cells. Constant-region reverse primers amplified full-length variable regions, followed by semi-nested Nested Universal Primer A PCR. Each CDR3 protein gets one entry after TCRdb re-called the 5' RACE reads with MiXCR. The table has 9,500 to 15,000 distinct CDR3 sequences, about 51% seen once; the top ten hold about 12%. This sequence originates from a female donor with breast cancer. The sequencing sample was made of tumor-infiltrating Tregs sorted from the breast tumor.

The CDR3 DNA reads TGTGCCAGCAGCCAAGGGACGGCTCGGGACTATGGCTACACCTTC. Its translation is CASSQGTARDYGYTF. The chain recombines TRBV5-5 with TRBJ1-2, with a possible D match to TRBD1 (5 bases). The CDR3 covers 15 residues. Germline-derived CDR1 and CDR2 are SGHKS and YYEKEE (reference sequence). The V end lost 4 bases, the J end lost 3 bases, and 16 bases lay between the germline ends. The variable domain in full, with the rest retrieved from reference TRBV5-5 and TRBJ1-2, is DAGVTQSPTHLIKTRGQQVTLRCSPISGHKSVSWYQQVLGQGPQFIFQYYEKEERGRGNFPDRFSARQFPNYSSELNVNALLLGDSALYLCASSQGTARDYGYTFGSGTRLTVV.